This T cell receptor beta chain is drawn from a study of blood T cell repertoires in COVID-19. V was clipped by 0 bases and J by 4 bases, with 15 bases between them. The CDR3 has 17 residues. The germline V gene encodes CDR1 SGHDN and CDR2 FVKESK. Profiled with immunoSEQ multiplex PCR; TCRdb holds only in-frame clones, not every one. Of over 90,000 clones listed, about 89% are singletons. This TCR derives from a woman in her sixties or seventies with acute or convalescent COVID-19. The rearrangement joins TRBV14 to TRBJ2-2; tentative D call: TRBD2 (5 bases). The sequenced sample was peripheral blood. CDR3 sequence (DNA): TGTGCCAGCAGCCAAGAGATAACCCTAGCAACCACCGGGGAGCTGTTTTTT. Translation gives CASSQEITLATTGELFF.